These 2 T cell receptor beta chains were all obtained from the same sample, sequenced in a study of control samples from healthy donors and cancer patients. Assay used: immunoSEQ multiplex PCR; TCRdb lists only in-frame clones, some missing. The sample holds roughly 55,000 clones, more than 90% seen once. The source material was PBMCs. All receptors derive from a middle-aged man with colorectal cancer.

The CDR3 coding sequence is TGTGCCAGCCAACCTCCGGGACAGGGTAATTCACCCCTCCACTTT. It specifies CASQPPGQGNSPLHF. The J gene is TRBJ1-6, the V gene TRBV18, with 9 bases aligning to TRBD1. The germline gives CDR1 KGHSH, CDR2 LQKENI. Germline trimming cut 8 bases from V and 6 bases from J; bases unmatched to any gene: 8. This CDR3 is built from 15 residues.

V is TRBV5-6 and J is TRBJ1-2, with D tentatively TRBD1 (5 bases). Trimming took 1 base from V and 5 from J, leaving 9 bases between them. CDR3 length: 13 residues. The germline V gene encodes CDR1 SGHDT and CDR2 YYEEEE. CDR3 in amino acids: CASSLPGQYGYTF. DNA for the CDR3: TGTGCCAGCAGCTTGCCAGGGCAGTATGGCTACACCTTC.